This T cell receptor beta chain appears in the sequencing data of a study of shared clonotypes between healthy human individuals (TCRdb year 2020). General notes on the study: A couple of women and a few men aged 18 to 49 years were included in the cohort. To increase sequencing depth and limit assay-specific biases, TCR repertoire library preparation and sequencing were carried out by different laboratories using diverse techniques. The study deeply sequenced blood TCR repertoires of five healthy adults to estimate repertoire size and the extent of clonotype sharing between individuals. Between about 0.85 and 9.5 billion PBMCs per donor were obtained by leukapheresis. Overall results and qualifications from the work: Because the study included only a small number of donors, the genetic and exposure-history diversity represented was limited. Pairwise subsampling led to the expectation that sequencing depth would affect the degree of clonotype sharing among donors. Only blood was sampled, and tissue TCR repertoires likely differ from those in blood.

Donors were healthy HIV-negative adults with no recently reported acute infections or vaccinations. Every donor was a Caucasian adult residing in Nashville, Tennessee, USA. For unsorted samples, tens of millions of PBMCs were counted, and genomic DNA was extracted using the QIAamp DNA Blood Mini kit. Blood was obtained by leukapheresis, after which PBMCs were separated by Ficoll-Histopaque density gradient centrifugation and cryopreserved in liquid nitrogen vapor phase. Using the deep immunoSEQ assay, multiplex PCR amplified TCR CDR3 regions from genomic DNA. Genomic DNA extracted from each cell subset was distributed evenly over all wells of several immunoSEQ 96-well plates, and each plate served as one replicate. Each replicate PCR for unsorted PBMC received roughly 300 ng genomic DNA, equal to approximately 29,000 T cell genomes. Ten immunoSEQ deep assay plates were used to sequence the unsorted PBMC genomic DNA. Purified libraries were quantified with a Qubit 3.0 fluorometer, sized on a Bioanalyzer 2100, and re-quantified with the KAPA Library Quantification kit. Each immunoSEQ 96-well plate was sequenced on its own single-read 150-cycle Illumina NextSeq 550 flow cell. Turning to the authors' computational methods: Because the immunoSEQ output held only junctional sequences and lacked quality scores, the filtering could not match the filtering applied to full-length reads. To assign V/J genes and CDR3, sequences were annotated against IMGT germline references using PyIR, a Python wrapper for IgBLAST v1.9. Reads with weak V/J assignments (E-value above 1e-6), missing CDR3, stop codons, out-of-frame junctions, or ambiguous translated residues were removed. V3J clonotypes were defined as sequences sharing the same inferred V gene, J gene, and CDR3 amino acid sequence. To compute the percentage overlap between repertoires, the number of shared unique clonotypes was divided by the size of the smaller repertoire. Repertoire richness was assessed with RTK rarefaction, the Chao1 estimator, and Recon v2.1 estimates of unobserved clonotypes. As stored in TCRdb, this immuneACCESS dataset retains in-frame rearrangements with V and J assigned. A fraction of the clones does not appear; measured against another copy, unresolved V genes explain less than half of the discrepancy, and the remainder lacks a known reason. V, J and clone size are taken as reported in that table, and D and trimming were inferred from the DNA itself. The sample table contains hundreds of thousands of clones; only one count was recorded for roughly three quarters of them. Of the sample, less than 15% is held by the ten largest clones.

Details on this clone: Its specific antigen is unknown. The record has no base qualities; no much larger clone is one base away.

The germline V gene (reference sequence) sets CDR1 to SEHNR and CDR2 to FQNEAQ. V is trimmed back by 4 bases and J by 0 bases, and the junction contains 12 bases that no gene match accounts for. From the cysteine up to the phenylalanine, the CDR3 has a length of 17 residues. Only the CDR3 DNA is retained, 51 bases long and in frame from the first base. The specimen sequenced was PBMCs. This sequence was found in a woman aged 35 to 49 in good health. Some clones in this sample may be carry-over from other donors' samples. The chain is made from TRBV7-9 and TRBJ2-7, with 7 middle bases fitting TRBD2. The CDR3 corresponds to CASSSEGWGGDSYEQYF. The bases read TGTGCCAGCAGCTCTGAGGGGTGGGGAGGGGACTCCTACGAGCAGTACTTC. The variable domain in full, with residues beyond the CDR3 obtained from the reference TRBV7-9 and TRBJ2-7 genes, is DTGVSQNPRHKITKRGQNVTFRCDPISEHNRLYWYRQTLGQGPEFLTYFQNEAQLEKSRLLSDRFSAERPKGSFSTLEIQRTEQGDSAMYLCASSSEGWGGDSYEQYFGPGTRLTVT.